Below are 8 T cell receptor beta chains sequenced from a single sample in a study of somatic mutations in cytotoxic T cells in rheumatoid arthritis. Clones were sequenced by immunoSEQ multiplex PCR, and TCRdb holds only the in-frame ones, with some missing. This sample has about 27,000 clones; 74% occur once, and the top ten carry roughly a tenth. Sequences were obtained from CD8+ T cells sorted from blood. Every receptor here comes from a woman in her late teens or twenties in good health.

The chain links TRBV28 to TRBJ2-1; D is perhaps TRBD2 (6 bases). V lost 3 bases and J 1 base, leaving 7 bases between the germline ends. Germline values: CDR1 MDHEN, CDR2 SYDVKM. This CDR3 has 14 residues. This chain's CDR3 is CASSFGGSYNEQFF. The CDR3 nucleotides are TGTGCCAGCAGTTTCGGGGGTTCCTACAATGAGCAGTTCTTC.

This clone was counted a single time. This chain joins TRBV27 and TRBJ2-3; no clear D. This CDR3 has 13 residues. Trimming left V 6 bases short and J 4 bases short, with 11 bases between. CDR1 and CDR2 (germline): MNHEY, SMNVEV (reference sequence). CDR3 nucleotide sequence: TGTGCCAGCAGCTTAAGAGATCCAGATACGCAGTATTTT. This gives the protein CASSLRDPDTQYF.

CDR3 amino acids: CASSFGVTDTQYF. The DNA of the CDR3 is TGTGCCAGCAGCTTTGGCGTCACAGATACGCAGTATTTT. This sequence joins TRBV5-6 and TRBJ2-3; D remains unclear. V was pared by 2 bases and J by 2 bases, with 6 bases between. The CDR3 runs to 13 residues. CDR1 and CDR2 from the germline V gene are SGHDT and YYEEEE.

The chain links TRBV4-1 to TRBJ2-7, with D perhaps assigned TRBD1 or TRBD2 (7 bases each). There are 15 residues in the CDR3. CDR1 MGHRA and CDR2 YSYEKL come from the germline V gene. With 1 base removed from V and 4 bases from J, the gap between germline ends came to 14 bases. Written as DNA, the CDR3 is TGCGCCAGCAGCCAAGTGGCAGGGGGAGGGTACGAGCAGTACGTC. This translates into CASSQVAGGGYEQYV.

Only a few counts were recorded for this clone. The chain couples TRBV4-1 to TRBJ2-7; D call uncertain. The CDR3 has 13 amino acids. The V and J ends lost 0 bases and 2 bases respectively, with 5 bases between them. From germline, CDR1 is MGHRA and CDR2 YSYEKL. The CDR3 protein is CASSQETAYEQYF. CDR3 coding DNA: TGCGCCAGCAGCCAAGAAACTGCCTACGAGCAGTACTTC.

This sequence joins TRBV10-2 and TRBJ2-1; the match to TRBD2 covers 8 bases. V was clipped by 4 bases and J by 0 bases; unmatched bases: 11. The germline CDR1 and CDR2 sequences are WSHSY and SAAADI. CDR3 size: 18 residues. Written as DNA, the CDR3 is TGCGCCAGCAGTGGCCCTATGAACAGCGGGAGCTCCTACAATGAGCAGTTCTTC. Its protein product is CASSGPMNSGSSYNEQFF.

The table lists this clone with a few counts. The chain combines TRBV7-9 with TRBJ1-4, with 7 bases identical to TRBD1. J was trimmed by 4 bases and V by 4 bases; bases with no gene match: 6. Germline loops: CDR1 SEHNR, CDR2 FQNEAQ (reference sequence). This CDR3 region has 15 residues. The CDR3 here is CASSSGQEVNEKLFF. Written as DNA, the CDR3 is TGTGCCAGCAGCTCAGGACAGGAGGTTAATGAAAAACTGTTTTTT.

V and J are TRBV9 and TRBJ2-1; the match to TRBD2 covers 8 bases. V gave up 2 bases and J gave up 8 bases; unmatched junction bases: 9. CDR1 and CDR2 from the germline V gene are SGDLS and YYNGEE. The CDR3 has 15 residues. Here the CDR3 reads CASSVLTGGPDEQFF. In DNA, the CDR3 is TGTGCCAGCAGCGTTTTAACGGGGGGGCCGGATGAGCAGTTCTTC.